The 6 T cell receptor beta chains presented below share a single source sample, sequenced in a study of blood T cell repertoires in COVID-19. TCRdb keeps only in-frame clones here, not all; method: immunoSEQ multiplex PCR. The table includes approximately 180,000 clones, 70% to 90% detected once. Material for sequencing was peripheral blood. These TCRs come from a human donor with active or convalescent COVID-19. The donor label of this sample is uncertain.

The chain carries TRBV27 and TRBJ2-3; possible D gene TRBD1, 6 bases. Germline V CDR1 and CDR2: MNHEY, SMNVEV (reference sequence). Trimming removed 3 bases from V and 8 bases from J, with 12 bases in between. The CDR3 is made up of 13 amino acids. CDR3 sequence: CASSFHLRGTQYF. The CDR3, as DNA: TGTGCCAGCAGTTTCCACCTCAGGGGTACGCAGTATTTT.

CDR3 region: CASSLDFGGEQFF. The CDR3 DNA is TGCGCCAGCAGCTTGGATTTCGGGGGTGAGCAGTTCTTC. The chain uses TRBV5-1 and TRBJ2-1; possible D gene TRBD2, 6 bases. Trimming took off 0 bases at V and 9 bases at J, with 10 bases between the two ends. Germline V lookup: CDR1 SGHRS, CDR2 YFSETQ. The CDR3 is made up of 13 amino acids.

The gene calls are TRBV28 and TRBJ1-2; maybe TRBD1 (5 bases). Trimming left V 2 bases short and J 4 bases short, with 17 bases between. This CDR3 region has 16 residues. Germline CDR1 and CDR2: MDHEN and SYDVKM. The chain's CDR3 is CASSLGQGQHAYGYTF. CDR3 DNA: TGTGCCAGCAGTTTAGGCCAAGGACAACACGCCTATGGCTACACCTTC.

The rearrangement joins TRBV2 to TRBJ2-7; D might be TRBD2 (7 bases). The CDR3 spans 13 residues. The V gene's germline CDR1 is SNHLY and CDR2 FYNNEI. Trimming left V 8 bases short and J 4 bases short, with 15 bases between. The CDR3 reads CASGGAGAYEQYF. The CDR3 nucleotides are TGTGCCAGCGGGGGGGCAGGCGCTTACGAGCAGTACTTC. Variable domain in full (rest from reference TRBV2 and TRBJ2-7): EPEVTQTPSHQVTQMGQEVILRCVPISNHLYFYWYRQILGQKVEFLVSFYNNEISEKSEIFDDQFSVERPDGSNFTLKIRSTKLEDSAMYFCASGGAGAYEQYFGPGTRLTVT.

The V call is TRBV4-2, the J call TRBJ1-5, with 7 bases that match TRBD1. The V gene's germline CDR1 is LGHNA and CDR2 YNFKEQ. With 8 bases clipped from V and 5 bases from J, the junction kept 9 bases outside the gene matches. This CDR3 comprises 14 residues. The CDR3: CASSTVDRHQPQHF. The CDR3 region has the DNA TGTGCCAGCTCTACGGTGGACAGGCATCAGCCCCAGCATTTT.

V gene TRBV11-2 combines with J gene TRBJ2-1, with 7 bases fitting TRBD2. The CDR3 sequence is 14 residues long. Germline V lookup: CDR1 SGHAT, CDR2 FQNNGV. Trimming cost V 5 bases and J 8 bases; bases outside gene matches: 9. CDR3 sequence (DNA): TGTGCCAGCAGCCCAGGGAGGGGATTCTATGAGCAGTTCTTC. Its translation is CASSPGRGFYEQFF.